This T cell receptor (beta chain) is drawn from a study of long-term antiretroviral therapy in people with HIV. The authors ran the immunoSEQ assay, v3.0, at survey level. Method: immunoSEQ multiplex PCR; TCRdb's copy keeps in-frame clones and lacks some. The sample shows 30,000 to 40,000 clones, roughly 85% of them seen only once. V lost 1 base and J 0 bases, leaving 14 bases between the germline ends. CDR3 length: 17 residues. Germline V gives CDR1 SGHVS, CDR2 FQNEAQ. Sequenced material: unsorted PBMCs, taken roughly 3.5 years after starting antiretroviral therapy. This chain uses TRBV7-8 with TRBJ2-3, with D possibly TRBD1 on 6 matching bases. The TCR comes from a man younger than 35 with HIV. CDR3 coding DNA: TGTGCCAGCAGCTTAGGACCCGACAGGTTTAGCACAGATACGCAGTATTTT. It is translated as CASSLGPDRFSTDTQYF.